The clone carrying this T cell receptor beta chain was detected only a few times. The sample originates from a study of blood T cell repertoires in COVID-19. TCRdb keeps only in-frame clones here, not all; method: immunoSEQ multiplex PCR. This table has some 230,000 clones, around four fifths appearing once. V lost 0 bases to trimming and J lost 3 bases, with 5 bases between them. Germline assignment: CDR1 SGHVS and CDR2 FQNEAQ. This CDR3 region has 13 residues. Enrollees, roughly 18 to 95 years old, lived in 20 to 25 US areas. This TCR was recovered from a man aged 40-49 years who had recovered from COVID-19. The sequencing sample was made of PBMCs or T cells enriched from blood (not recorded which). The chain recombines TRBV7-8 with TRBJ1-2, with D unclear. CDR3 DNA: TGTGCCAGCAGCTTAGCAACTGACTATGGCTACACCTTC. It encodes CASSLATDYGYTF.